The 24 T cell receptor beta chains given below trace back to one sample, sequenced in a study of T cell responses to AZD1222 COVID-19 vaccine. The assay was immunoSEQ multiplex PCR, and TCRdb's table has in-frame clones only and misses some. The sample consists of 95,000 to 150,000 clones, about 88% of them appearing once. This sample comprised peripheral blood, obtained on day 0 of AZD1222 vaccination. The receptors were gathered from an adult in good health.

This chain joins TRBV5-1 and TRBJ2-1; 8 positions agree with TRBD1. The CDR3 runs to 15 residues. In germline, CDR1 is SGHRS, CDR2 YFSETQ. V dropped 3 bases and J dropped 5; count of bases not matched to a gene: 7. The CDR3 nucleotides read TGCGCCAGCAGCTCTCCGGGACAGGCCCACAATGAGCAGTTCTTC. Amino acids: CASSSPGQAHNEQFF.

The chain combines TRBV4-2 with TRBJ2-7, with a weak D call TRBD2 (6 bases). Trimming removed 4 bases at V and 5 bases at J, with 15 bases between. The CDR3 spans 14 residues. Germline-derived CDR1 and CDR2 are LGHNA and YNFKEQ. The CDR3 reads CASSRGDRIDEQYF. For the CDR3, the DNA is TGTGCCAGCAGCCGCGGGGACCGGATCGACGAGCAGTACTTC.

The chain employs TRBV5-1 and TRBJ1-6, with a possible D match to TRBD1 (6 bases). Per germline, CDR1 SGHRS and CDR2 YFSETQ. Trimming shortened V by 7 bases and J by 7 bases, and 15 bases separated the two germline ends. There are 14 residues in the CDR3. Here the CDR3 reads CASQEGVRNSPLHF. For the CDR3, the DNA is TGCGCCAGCCAGGAGGGGGTGAGGAATTCACCCCTCCACTTT.

This sequence joins TRBV25-1 and TRBJ2-1, with TRBD1 matching over 10 bases. Trimming at V came to 4 bases and at J to 9 bases, leaving 9 bases not matched to a gene. This CDR3 comprises 15 residues. Germline V gene data show CDR1 as MGHDK and CDR2 as SYGVNS. CDR3 nucleotides: TGTGCCAGCAGTGGAACGGGACAGGGGACGCCTGAGCAGTTCTTC. It is translated as CASSGTGQGTPEQFF.

This chain's CDR3 is CASSQESELSYEQYF. CDR3 sequence (DNA): TGTGCCAGCAGCCAAGAGTCCGAGCTCTCCTACGAGCAGTACTTC. This chain joins TRBV3-1 (or the pseudogene TRBV3-2) and TRBJ2-7; D gene ambiguous. V was trimmed by 0 bases and J by 0 bases, leaving 9 bases between them. This CDR3 has 15 amino acids. The V gene's germline CDR1 is LGHDT and CDR2 YNNKEL (reference sequence).

V is TRBV19 and J is TRBJ2-1; 7 nucleotides match TRBD2. The length of the CDR3 is 14 residues. Trimming at V came to 2 bases and at J to 10 bases, leaving 8 bases not matched to a gene. Germline lookup yields CDR1 LNHDA and CDR2 SQIVND (reference sequence). The CDR3: CASSILGGFGEQFF. CDR3 nucleotides: TGTGCCAGTAGTATACTGGGGGGGTTCGGGGAGCAGTTCTTC. Drawing the rest from reference TRBV19 and TRBJ2-1, the complete variable domain is DGGITQSPKYLFRKEGQNVTLSCEQNLNHDAMYWYRQDPGQGLRLIYYSQIVNDFQKGDIAEGYSVSREKKESFPLTVTSAQKNPTAFYLCASSILGGFGEQFFGPGTRLTVL.

The chain is built from TRBV12-3 or TRBV12-4 and TRBJ1-1; D is undetermined. The CDR3 has 12 residues. The V gene lost 3 bases and the J gene lost 9 bases, with 11 bases spanning the gap. CDR3 coding DNA: TGTGCCAGCAGTTTTCGCGGGCCAAAAGCTTTCTTT. Residues: CASSFRGPKAFF.

CDR3 DNA: TGTGCCAGCAGGGATTCACCCCTCCACTTT. It yields the protein CASRDSPLHF. The rearrangement uses TRBV21-1 and TRBJ1-6. TRBV21-1 is a pseudogene locus. CDR3 length: 10 residues.

The chain links TRBV28 to TRBJ1-6; D remains unclear. V was clipped by 5 bases and J by 5 bases, with 16 bases between them. This CDR3 is 16 amino acids long. CDR1 is MDHEN and CDR2 is SYDVKM in the germline V gene. The CDR3 DNA sequence: TGTGCCAGCAGTCCTCGACTAGGAGCTAATAATTCACCCCTCCACTTT. Protein sequence: CASSPRLGANNSPLHF.

V gene TRBV5-1 combines with J gene TRBJ2-3; D not certain. Germline loops: CDR1 SGHRS, CDR2 YFSETQ. The CDR3 is 14 amino acids. V was trimmed by 1 base and J by 4 bases, leaving 10 bases between them. The CDR3 loop reads CASSLSQSPDTQYF. The CDR3 DNA is TGCGCCAGCAGCTTGTCTCAATCCCCAGATACGCAGTATTTT.

This chain links TRBV28 with TRBJ1-5, with D uncertain. From germline, CDR1 is MDHEN and CDR2 SYDVKM. The CDR3 is made up of 14 amino acids. V was trimmed by 3 bases and J by 2 bases, leaving 8 bases between them. The CDR3 nucleotides are TGTGCCAGCAGTTTTGGTAGGCGCAATCAGCCCCAGCATTTT. Translation: CASSFGRRNQPQHF.

The chain couples TRBV29-1 to TRBJ1-2; D might be TRBD1 (5 bases). Trimming removed 6 bases from V and 0 bases from J, with 17 bases in between. This CDR3 has 15 residues. The germline gives CDR1 SQVTM, CDR2 ANQGSEA. For the CDR3, the DNA is TGCAGCGTCGTGGGGCGACACTCTTCTAACTATGGCTACACCTTC. It codes for CSVVGRHSSNYGYTF.

J is TRBJ1-2 and V is TRBV12-3 or TRBV12-4; D remains ambiguous. Trimming removed 3 bases from V and 7 bases from J, with 6 bases in between. The CDR3 runs to 11 residues. The CDR3 sequence is CASSFGVGYTF. CDR3 bases: TGTGCCAGCAGTTTCGGGGTTGGCTACACCTTC.

The CDR3, as DNA: TGTGCCAGCAGCCCAAGCGGGACCACCACAGATACGCAGTATTTT. This translates into CASSPSGTTTDTQYF. The chain couples TRBV7-3 to TRBJ2-3; 7 bases are shared with TRBD2. V lost 5 bases and J lost 2; bases outside the gene matches: 7. This CDR3 contains 15 residues. CDR1 is SGHTA, CDR2 FQGTGA, per germline. Combining the CDR3 with reference TRBV7-3 and TRBJ2-3 gives the whole variable domain GAGVSQTPSNKVTEKGKYVELRCDPISGHTALYWYRQSLGQGPEFLIYFQGTGAADDSGLPNDRFFAVRPEGSVSTLKIQRTERGDSAVYLCASSPSGTTTDTQYFGPGTRLTVL.

V gene TRBV5-6 combines with J gene TRBJ1-6; D not certain. The CDR3 length is 18 residues. The V end was cut by 2 bases, the J end by 0 bases, with 15 bases between. Germline CDR1 is SGHDT and CDR2 is YYEEEE. CDR3: CASSLGPPRSSYNSPLHF. The CDR3 DNA reads as TGTGCCAGCAGCTTAGGGCCCCCTCGAAGCTCCTATAATTCACCCCTCCACTTT. The variable domain in full, completed from reference TRBV5-6 and TRBJ1-6, reads DAGVTQSPTHLIKTRGQQVTLRCSPKSGHDTVSWYQQALGQGPQFIFQYYEEEERQRGNFPDRFSGHQFPNYSSELNVNALLLGDSALYLCASSLGPPRSSYNSPLHFGNGTRLTVT.

The V gene is TRBV29-1, the J gene TRBJ2-5; possibly TRBD2 for D (5 bases). Trimming stripped 4 bases from V and 7 bases from J, with 19 bases between. CDR3 size: 14 residues. Germline V lookup: CDR1 SQVTM, CDR2 ANQGSEA. The DNA for the CDR3 is TGCAGCGTTGGACGGGAACTTAATATGGGGACCCAGTACTTC. The encoded protein is CSVGRELNMGTQYF. Full variable domain (remainder filled in from reference TRBV29-1 and TRBJ2-5): SAVISQKPSRDICQRGTSLTIQCQVDSQVTMMFWYRQQPGQSLTLIATANQGSEATYESGFVIDKFPISRPNLTFSTLTVSNMSPEDSSIYLCSVGRELNMGTQYFGPGTRLLVL.

The V call is TRBV5-1, the J call TRBJ2-2; tentatively, D is TRBD1 (6 bases). This CDR3 comprises 16 residues. CDR1 SGHRS and CDR2 YFSETQ come from the germline V gene. Trimming removed 2 bases from V and 6 bases from J, with 17 bases in between. The CDR3: CASSFGAGAKAGELFF. The DNA for the CDR3 is TGCGCCAGCAGCTTCGGGGCAGGGGCCAAGGCCGGGGAGCTGTTTTTT.

The chain combines TRBV27 with TRBJ2-1; unclear D gene. Germline V gene data show CDR1 as MNHEY and CDR2 as SMNVEV (reference sequence). CDR3 length equals 12 residues. The V end lost 3 bases, the J end lost 10 bases, and 10 bases lay between the germline ends. CDR3 in amino acids: CASSFSGYEQFF. Written as DNA, the CDR3 is TGTGCCAGCAGTTTTAGTGGGTACGAGCAGTTCTTC.

The CDR3 loop is CASSLWGSGPLQYF. CDR3 sequence (DNA): TGTGCCAGCAGTTTATGGGGTAGCGGCCCCCTCCAGTACTTC. The gene calls are TRBV28 and TRBJ2-4; a weak D match, TRBD2 (6 bases). Germline-derived CDR1 and CDR2 are MDHEN and SYDVKM. CDR3 length: 14 residues. V dropped 0 bases and J dropped 13 bases, with 16 bases sitting between them.

The chain employs TRBV28 and TRBJ2-5; D uncertain. Germline V gives CDR1 MDHEN, CDR2 SYDVKM. The CDR3 extends over 10 amino acids. CDR3 loop: CARDQETQYF. The CDR3 DNA reads as TGTGCAAGGGATCAAGAGACCCAGTACTTC.

The chain combines TRBV15 with TRBJ2-1, with unresolved D. The V gene's germline CDR1 is LNHNV and CDR2 YYDKDF (reference sequence). This CDR3 spans 14 amino acids. The ends were cut back, 1 base at V and 5 bases at J, with 9 bases in the middle. CDR3 sequence (DNA): TGTGCCACCAGCAGAGGGGATACGGACAATGAGCAGTTCTTC. Protein product: CATSRGDTDNEQFF.

This clone appeared a single time. The V gene is TRBV6-6, the J gene TRBJ2-3; D ambiguous. The germline V and J ends were trimmed by 0 bases and 8 bases, with 6 bases remaining between them. This CDR3 spans 12 amino acids. From germline, CDR1 is MNHNY and CDR2 SVGAGI (reference sequence). The CDR3 DNA is TGTGCCAGCAGTTACTCGGTCGTTACGCAGTATTTT. Residues: CASSYSVVTQYF.

The gene calls are TRBV12-3 or TRBV12-4 and TRBJ1-2, with no clear D. V lost 2 bases, J lost 3 bases, and 7 bases lay in between. The CDR3 has 13 amino acids. The CDR3 is CASSLTQDYGYTF. For the CDR3, the DNA is TGTGCCAGCAGTTTAACTCAGGACTATGGCTACACCTTC.

This clone appeared a single time. The rearrangement links TRBV9 to TRBJ1-2, with D uncertain. Looked up from germline, CDR1 is SGDLS and CDR2 is YYNGEE. The CDR3 runs to 18 residues. V was trimmed by 1 base and J by 3 bases, leaving 22 bases between them. The CDR3 is CASSVFDTAPIGDYGYTF. The CDR3 DNA is TGTGCCAGCAGCGTATTCGATACAGCTCCGATAGGTGACTATGGCTACACCTTC.